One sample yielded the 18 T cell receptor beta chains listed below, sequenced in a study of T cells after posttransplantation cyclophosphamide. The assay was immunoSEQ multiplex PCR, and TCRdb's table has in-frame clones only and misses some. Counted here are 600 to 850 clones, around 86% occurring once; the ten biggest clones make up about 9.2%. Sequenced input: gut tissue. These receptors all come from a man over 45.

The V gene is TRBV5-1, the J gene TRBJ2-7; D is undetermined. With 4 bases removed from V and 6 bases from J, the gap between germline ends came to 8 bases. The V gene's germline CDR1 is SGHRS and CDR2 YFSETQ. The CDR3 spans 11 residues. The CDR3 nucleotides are TGCGCCAGCAGCCTGTACAGCGAGCAGTACTTC. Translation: CASSLYSEQYF. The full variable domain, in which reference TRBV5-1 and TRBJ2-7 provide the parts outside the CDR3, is KAGVTQTPRYLIKTRGQQVTLSCSPISGHRSVSWYQQTPGQGLQFLFEYFSETQRNKGNFPGRFSGRQFSNSRSEMNVSTLELGDSALYLCASSLYSEQYFGPGTRLTVT.

This CDR3 is CASSLTPGTRDLNEQFF. In nucleotides, the CDR3 is TGCGCCAGCAGCCTGACTCCCGGGACTAGGGACCTCAATGAGCAGTTCTTC. This rearrangement joins TRBV5-1 to TRBJ2-1; TRBD2 agrees at 8 bases. After removal of 4 bases from V and 6 bases from J, the junction contained 15 bases not matched to a gene. In germline, CDR1 is SGHRS, CDR2 YFSETQ. The CDR3 loop spans 17 amino acids.

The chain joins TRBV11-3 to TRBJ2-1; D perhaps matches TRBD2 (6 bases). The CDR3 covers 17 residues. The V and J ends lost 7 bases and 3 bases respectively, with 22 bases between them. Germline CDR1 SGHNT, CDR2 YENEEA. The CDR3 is CASTPSRNFGGYNEQFF. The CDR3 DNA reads TGTGCCAGCACCCCTAGTAGAAATTTCGGGGGCTACAATGAGCAGTTCTTC.

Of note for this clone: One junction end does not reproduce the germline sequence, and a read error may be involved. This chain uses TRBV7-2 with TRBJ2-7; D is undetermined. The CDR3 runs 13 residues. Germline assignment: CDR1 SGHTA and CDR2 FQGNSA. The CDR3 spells CVSILASSYEQYF. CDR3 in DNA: TGTGTCAGCATCTTGGCCAGTTCCTACGAGCAGTACTTC.

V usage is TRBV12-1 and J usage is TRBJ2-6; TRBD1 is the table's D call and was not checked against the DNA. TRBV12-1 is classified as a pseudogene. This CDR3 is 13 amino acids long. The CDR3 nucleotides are TGTGCCATAGGACAAAGTCGGGCCAACGTCCTGACTTTC. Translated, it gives CAIGQSRANVLTF.

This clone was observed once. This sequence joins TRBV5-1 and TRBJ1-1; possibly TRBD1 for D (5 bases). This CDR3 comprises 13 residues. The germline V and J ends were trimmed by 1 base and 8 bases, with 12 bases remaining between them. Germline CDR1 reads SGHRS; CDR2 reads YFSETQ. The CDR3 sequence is CASSLTWGTEAFF. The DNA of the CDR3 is TGCGCCAGCAGCTTGACCTGGGGCACAGAAGCTTTCTTT.

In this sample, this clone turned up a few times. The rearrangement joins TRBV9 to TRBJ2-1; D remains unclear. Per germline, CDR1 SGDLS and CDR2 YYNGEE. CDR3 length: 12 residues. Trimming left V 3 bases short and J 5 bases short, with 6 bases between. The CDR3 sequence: CASSDTDNEQFF. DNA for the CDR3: TGTGCCAGCAGCGACACCGACAATGAGCAGTTCTTC.

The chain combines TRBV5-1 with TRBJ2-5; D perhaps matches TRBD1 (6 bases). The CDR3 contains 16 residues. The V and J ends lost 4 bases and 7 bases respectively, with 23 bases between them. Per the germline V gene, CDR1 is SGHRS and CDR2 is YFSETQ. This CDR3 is CASSLFLDSSPRTQYF. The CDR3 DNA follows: TGCGCCAGCAGCCTTTTTCTGGACAGCTCCCCGAGGACCCAGTACTTC.

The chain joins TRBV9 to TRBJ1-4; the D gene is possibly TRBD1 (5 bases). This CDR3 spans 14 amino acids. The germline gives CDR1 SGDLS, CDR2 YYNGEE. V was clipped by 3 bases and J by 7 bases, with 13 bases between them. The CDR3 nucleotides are TGTGCCAGCAGCGGAGCAGGGATGAGTGAAAAACTGTTTTTT. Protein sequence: CASSGAGMSEKLFF.

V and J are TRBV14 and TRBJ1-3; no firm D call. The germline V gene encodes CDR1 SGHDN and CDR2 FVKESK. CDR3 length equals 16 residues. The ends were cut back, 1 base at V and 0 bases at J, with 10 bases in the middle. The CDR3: CASSQVLRSSGNTIYF. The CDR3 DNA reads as TGTGCCAGCAGCCAAGTTCTCAGAAGCTCTGGAAACACCATATATTTT.

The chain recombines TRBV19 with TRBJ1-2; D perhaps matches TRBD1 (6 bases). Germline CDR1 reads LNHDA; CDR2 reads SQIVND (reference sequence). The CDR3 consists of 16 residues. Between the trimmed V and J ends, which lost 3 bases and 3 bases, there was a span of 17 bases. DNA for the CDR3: TGTGCCAGTAGTATGAGCAGGACAGATCCCCACTATGGCTACACCTTC. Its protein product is CASSMSRTDPHYGYTF.

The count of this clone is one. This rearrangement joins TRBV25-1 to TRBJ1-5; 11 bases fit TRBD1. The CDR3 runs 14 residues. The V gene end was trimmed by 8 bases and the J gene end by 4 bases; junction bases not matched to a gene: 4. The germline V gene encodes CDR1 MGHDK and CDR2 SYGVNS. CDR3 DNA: TGTGCCAGCGAGGGGACAGGGGGTAATCAGCCCCAGCATTTT. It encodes CASEGTGGNQPQHF.

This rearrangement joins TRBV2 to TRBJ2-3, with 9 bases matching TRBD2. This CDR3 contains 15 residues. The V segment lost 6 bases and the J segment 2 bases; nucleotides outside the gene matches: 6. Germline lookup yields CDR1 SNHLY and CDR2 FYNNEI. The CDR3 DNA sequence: TGTGCCAGCAGCCTGACTAGCGGACACACAGATACGCAGTATTTT. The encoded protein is CASSLTSGHTDTQYF.

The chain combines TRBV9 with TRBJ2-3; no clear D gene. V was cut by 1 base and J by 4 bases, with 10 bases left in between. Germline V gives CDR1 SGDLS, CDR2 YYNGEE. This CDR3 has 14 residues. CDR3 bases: TGTGCCAGCAGCGTACCCCCGGAGCCAGATACGCAGTATTTT. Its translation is CASSVPPEPDTQYF.

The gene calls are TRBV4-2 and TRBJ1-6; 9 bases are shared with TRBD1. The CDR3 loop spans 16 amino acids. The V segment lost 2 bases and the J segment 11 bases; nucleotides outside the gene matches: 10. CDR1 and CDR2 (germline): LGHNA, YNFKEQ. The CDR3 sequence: CASSQKTGTGNAPLHF. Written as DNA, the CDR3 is TGTGCCAGCAGCCAAAAGACCGGGACAGGGAACGCACCCCTCCACTTT.

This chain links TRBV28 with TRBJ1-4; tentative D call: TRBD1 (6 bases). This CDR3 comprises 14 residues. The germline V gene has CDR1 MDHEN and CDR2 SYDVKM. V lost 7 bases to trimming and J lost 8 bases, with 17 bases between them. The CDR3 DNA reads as TGTGCCAGCACCAACACAGGGACCCACGAAAAACTGTTTTTT. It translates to CASTNTGTHEKLFF.

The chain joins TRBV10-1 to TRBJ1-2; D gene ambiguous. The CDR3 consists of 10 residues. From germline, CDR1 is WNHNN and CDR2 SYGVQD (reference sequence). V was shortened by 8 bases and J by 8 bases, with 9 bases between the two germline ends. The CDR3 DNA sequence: TGCGCCAGCGGGGAGCACGGCTACACCTTC. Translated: CASGEHGYTF.

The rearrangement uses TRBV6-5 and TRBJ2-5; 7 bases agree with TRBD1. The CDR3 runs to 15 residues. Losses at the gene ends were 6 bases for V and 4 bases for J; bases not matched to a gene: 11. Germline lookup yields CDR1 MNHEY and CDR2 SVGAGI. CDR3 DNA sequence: TGTGCCAGCAGCCAGAGTCCGAGGGGGCGAGAGACCCAGTACTTC. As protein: CASSQSPRGRETQYF.